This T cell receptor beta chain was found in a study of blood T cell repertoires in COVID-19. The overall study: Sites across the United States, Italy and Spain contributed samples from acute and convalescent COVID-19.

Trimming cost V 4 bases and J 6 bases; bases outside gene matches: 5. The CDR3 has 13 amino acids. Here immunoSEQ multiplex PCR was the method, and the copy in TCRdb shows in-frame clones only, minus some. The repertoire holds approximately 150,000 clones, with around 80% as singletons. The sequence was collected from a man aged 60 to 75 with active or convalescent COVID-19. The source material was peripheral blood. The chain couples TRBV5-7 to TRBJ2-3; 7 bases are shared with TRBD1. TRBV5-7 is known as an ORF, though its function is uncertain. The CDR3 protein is CASSQGVGDTQYF. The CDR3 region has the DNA TGTGCCAGCAGCCAGGGGGTCGGGGATACGCAGTATTTT.